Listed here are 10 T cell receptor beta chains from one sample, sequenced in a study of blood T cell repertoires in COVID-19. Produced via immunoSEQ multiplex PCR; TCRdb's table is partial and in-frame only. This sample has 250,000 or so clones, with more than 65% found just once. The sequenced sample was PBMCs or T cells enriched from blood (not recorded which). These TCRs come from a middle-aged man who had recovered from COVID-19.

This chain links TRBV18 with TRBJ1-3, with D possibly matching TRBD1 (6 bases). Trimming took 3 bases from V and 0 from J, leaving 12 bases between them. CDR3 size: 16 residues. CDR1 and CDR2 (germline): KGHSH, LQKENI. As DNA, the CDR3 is TGTGCCAGCTCACCTTCCGGACAGATCTCTGGAAACACCATATATTTT. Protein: CASSPSGQISGNTIYF.

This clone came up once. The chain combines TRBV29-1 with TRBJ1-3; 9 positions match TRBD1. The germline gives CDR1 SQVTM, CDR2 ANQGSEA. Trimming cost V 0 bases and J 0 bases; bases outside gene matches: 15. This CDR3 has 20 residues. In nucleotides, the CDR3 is TGCAGCGTTGAAGATCTAGGGGACAGGGCCGCATCCAGCTCTGGAAACACCATATATTTT. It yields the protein CSVEDLGDRAASSSGNTIYF.

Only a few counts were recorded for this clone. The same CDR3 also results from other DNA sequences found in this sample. The CDR3 loop reads CASSIGRELTYEQYF. Written as DNA, the CDR3 is TGTGCCAGTAGTATAGGGCGGGAGCTCACCTACGAGCAGTACTTC. The chain couples TRBV19 to TRBJ2-7, with 7 bases fitting TRBD2. The CDR3 is made up of 15 amino acids. The trim removed 1 base at V and 2 bases at J, leaving 5 bases unmatched. Germline values: CDR1 LNHDA, CDR2 SQIVND (reference sequence).

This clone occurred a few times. The CDR3 DNA is TGTGCCACCCAACATAGACAGGGCAGCAATCAGCCCCAGCATTTT. Amino acids: CATQHRQGSNQPQHF. J is TRBJ1-5 and V is TRBV19, with 7 bases identical to TRBD1. The germline V gene encodes CDR1 LNHDA and CDR2 SQIVND (reference sequence). The trim removed 10 bases at V and 1 base at J, leaving 10 bases unmatched. CDR3 length: 15 amino acids.

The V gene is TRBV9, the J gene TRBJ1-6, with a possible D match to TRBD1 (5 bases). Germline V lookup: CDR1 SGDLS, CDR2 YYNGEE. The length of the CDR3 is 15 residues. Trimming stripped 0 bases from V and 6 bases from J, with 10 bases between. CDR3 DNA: TGTGCCAGCAGCGTAGAAGAGACAGTTAATTCACCCCTCCACTTT. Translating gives CASSVEETVNSPLHF.

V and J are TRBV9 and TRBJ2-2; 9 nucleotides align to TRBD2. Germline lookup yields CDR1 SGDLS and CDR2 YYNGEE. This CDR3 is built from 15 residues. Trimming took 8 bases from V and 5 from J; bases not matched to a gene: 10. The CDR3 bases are TGTGCCAGTAAGGTAGCCAGCGGGGGGACCGGGGAGCTGTTTTTT. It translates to CASKVASGGTGELFF.

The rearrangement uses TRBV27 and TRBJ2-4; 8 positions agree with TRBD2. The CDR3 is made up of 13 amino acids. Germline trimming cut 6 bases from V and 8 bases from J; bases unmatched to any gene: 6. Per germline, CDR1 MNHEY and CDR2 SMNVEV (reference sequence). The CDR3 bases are TGTGCCAGCAGGCGAGACGGGGGGGACATTCAGTACTTC. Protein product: CASRRDGGDIQYF.

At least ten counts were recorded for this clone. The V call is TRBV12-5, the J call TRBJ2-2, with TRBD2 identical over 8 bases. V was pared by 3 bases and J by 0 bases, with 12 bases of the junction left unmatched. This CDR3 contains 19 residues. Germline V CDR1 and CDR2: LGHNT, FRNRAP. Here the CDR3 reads CASGFALLSGGPNTGELFF. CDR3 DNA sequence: TGTGCTAGTGGTTTCGCCCTCCTGTCGGGGGGGCCGAACACCGGGGAGCTGTTTTTT.

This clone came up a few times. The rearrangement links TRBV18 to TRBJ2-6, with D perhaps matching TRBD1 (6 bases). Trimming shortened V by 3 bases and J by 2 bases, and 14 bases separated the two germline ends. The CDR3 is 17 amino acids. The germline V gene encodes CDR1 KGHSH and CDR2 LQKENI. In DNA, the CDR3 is TGTGCCAGCTCACCTCCGGGACATAAGGCTGGGGCCAACGTCCTGACTTTC. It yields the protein CASSPPGHKAGANVLTF.

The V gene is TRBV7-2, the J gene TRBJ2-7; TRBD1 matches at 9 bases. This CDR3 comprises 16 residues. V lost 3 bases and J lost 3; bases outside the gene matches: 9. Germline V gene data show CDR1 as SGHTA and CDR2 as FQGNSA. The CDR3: CASSLMKGQGNYEQYF. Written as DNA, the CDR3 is TGTGCCAGCAGCTTGATGAAAGGACAGGGGAACTACGAGCAGTACTTC.